These 30 T cell receptor beta chains originate from one sample sequenced in a study of shared clonotypes between healthy human individuals. The assay was immunoSEQ multiplex PCR, and TCRdb's table has in-frame clones only and misses some. The table has a few million clones, around 92% seen once. The source material was naive CD4+ T cells from PBMCs. This sample's subset: CD45RA+ positively selected. The receptors come from a man aged 18-30 years in good health. Some clones in this sample may be carry-over from other donors' samples.

V gene TRBV14 combines with J gene TRBJ2-1; 8 nucleotides line up with TRBD1. This CDR3 is 17 amino acids long. The germline V gene encodes CDR1 SGHDN and CDR2 FVKESK. V trimming: 4 bases; J trimming: 6 bases; junction bases outside the gene matches: 14. For the CDR3, the DNA is TGTGCCAGCAGCCGAATCCAGGGGGCTGCGCCAACCAATGAGCAGTTCTTC. Its protein product is CASSRIQGAAPTNEQFF.

The genes are TRBV4-1 and TRBJ2-5; D perhaps matches TRBD2 (6 bases). The length of the CDR3 is 17 residues. The germline gives CDR1 MGHRA, CDR2 YSYEKL. Trimming took off 1 base at V and 6 bases at J, with 21 bases between the two ends. The CDR3 coding sequence is TGCGCCAGCAGCCAAGGATTCGCTAGCGCTGATTCGAAGACCCAGTACTTC. Translating it yields CASSQGFASADSKTQYF.

This clone was seen more than once but under ten times. Here the CDR3 reads CAWSGGQEQAFF. DNA for the CDR3: TGTGCCTGGAGTGGTGGACAGGAACAAGCTTTCTTT. V gene TRBV30 combines with J gene TRBJ1-1; 7 bases align to TRBD1. CDR1 and CDR2 (germline): GTSNPN, SVGIG (reference sequence). Trimming cost V 1 base and J 9 bases; bases outside gene matches: 5. This CDR3 spans 12 amino acids.

V gene TRBV7-3 combines with J gene TRBJ2-1, with 8 positions matching TRBD2. This CDR3 is built from 14 residues. Per the germline V gene, CDR1 is SGHTA and CDR2 is FQGTGA. Losses at the gene ends were 5 bases for V and 8 bases for J; bases not matched to a gene: 8. The CDR3: CASSRNSGRDEQFF. CDR3 nucleotides: TGTGCCAGCAGCCGAAACAGCGGGAGAGATGAGCAGTTCTTC. The full variable domain, with the rest looked up from reference TRBV7-3 and TRBJ2-1, is GAGVSQTPSNKVTEKGKYVELRCDPISGHTALYWYRQSLGQGPEFLIYFQGTGAADDSGLPNDRFFAVRPEGSVSTLKIQRTERGDSAVYLCASSRNSGRDEQFFGPGTRLTVL.

The chain is built from TRBV18 and TRBJ1-1; 7 nucleotides match TRBD1. From germline, CDR1 is KGHSH and CDR2 LQKENI. This CDR3 is built from 17 residues. The V and J ends lost 2 bases and 0 bases, in that order; junction bases with no gene match: 9. The CDR3 loop reads CASSPTDRSGVNTEAFF. CDR3 sequence (DNA): TGTGCCAGCTCACCAACGGACAGGTCGGGGGTGAACACTGAAGCTTTCTTT.

The rearrangement links TRBV5-6 to TRBJ2-7, with D tentatively TRBD1 or TRBD2 (5 bases each). V lost 9 bases to trimming and J lost 7 bases, with 14 bases between them. The CDR3 is made up of 11 amino acids. Germline V gives CDR1 SGHDT, CDR2 YYEEEE. DNA of the CDR3: TGTGCCACCCTCGCCTGGGGGGAGCAGTACTTC. Protein: CATLAWGEQYF. The whole variable domain, filled in from reference TRBV5-6 and TRBJ2-7, reads DAGVTQSPTHLIKTRGQQVTLRCSPKSGHDTVSWYQQALGQGPQFIFQYYEEEERQRGNFPDRFSGHQFPNYSSELNVNALLLGDSALYLCATLAWGEQYFGPGTRLTVT.

The CDR3 loop reads CASSRTTGLNQPQHF. CDR3 DNA: TGCGCCAGCAGCCGTACTACAGGCCTCAATCAGCCCCAGCATTTT. This chain links TRBV4-1 with TRBJ1-5; D possibly corresponds to TRBD1 (5 bases). CDR3 length equals 15 residues. Between the trimmed V and J ends, which lost 4 bases and 3 bases, there was a span of 13 bases. CDR1 and CDR2 from the germline V gene are MGHRA and YSYEKL.

CDR3 loop: CASSLGQGYTGELFF. DNA of the CDR3: TGTGCCAGCAGCTTGGGACAGGGATACACCGGGGAGCTGTTTTTT. V is TRBV7-3 and J is TRBJ2-2, with 9 bases identical to TRBD1. Germline V gene data show CDR1 as SGHTA and CDR2 as FQGTGA. Trimming removed 3 bases from V and 3 bases from J; junction bases left unmatched: 2. The CDR3 spans 15 residues.

The V and J genes are TRBV14 and TRBJ1-2, with D uncertain. CDR1 and CDR2 from the germline V gene are SGHDN and FVKESK. The CDR3 is 15 amino acids. V lost 2 bases, J lost 5 bases, and 15 bases lay in between. CDR3 coding DNA: TGTGCCAGCAGCCAACATACACCGACGGGATATGGCTACACCTTC. It encodes CASSQHTPTGYGYTF.

This chain links TRBV2 with TRBJ2-7; 7 positions agree with TRBD2. Trimming took 5 bases from V and 5 from J; bases not matched to a gene: 6. This CDR3 region has 13 residues. CDR1 and CDR2 from the germline V gene are SNHLY and FYNNEI. The CDR3 reads CASSPTSDHEQYF. Written as DNA, the CDR3 is TGTGCCAGCAGTCCCACTAGCGACCACGAGCAGTACTTC.

This chain connects TRBV6-1 to TRBJ2-3; 11 bases map to TRBD2. The CDR3 runs 16 residues. Germline CDR1 and CDR2: MNHNS and SASEGT. The V and J ends lost 4 bases and 4 bases, in that order; junction bases with no gene match: 7. CDR3 DNA sequence: TGTGCCAGCAGTGGACTAGCGGGGTTCCCCCCAGATACGCAGTATTTT. It codes for CASSGLAGFPPDTQYF.

In DNA, the CDR3 is TGCAGCGTAAACAAGCAGTTTTCGGGGGACACTGAAGCTTTCTTT. Protein sequence: CSVNKQFSGDTEAFF. The chain is built from TRBV29-1 and TRBJ1-1, with D maybe TRBD1 (5 bases). Per germline, CDR1 SQVTM and CDR2 ANQGSEA. Trimming cost V 6 bases and J 3 bases, with 20 bases left between them. This CDR3 comprises 15 residues.

V is TRBV4-3 and J is TRBJ2-3; maybe TRBD2 (6 bases). The germline V gene has CDR1 LGHNA and CDR2 YSLEER. The CDR3 is 17 residues long. V was cut by 0 bases and J by 11 bases, with 24 bases left in between. The CDR3 DNA sequence: TGCGCCAGCAGCCAAGATTGGGAGGCCGTGGGATGGGGAGGGCAGTATTTT. It specifies CASSQDWEAVGWGGQYF.

CDR3 nucleotide sequence: TGTGCCAGCAGCGTACGAGTGCAGGGAGAGACCCAGTACTTC. This translates into CASSVRVQGETQYF. This sequence joins TRBV9 and TRBJ2-5; tentatively, D is TRBD1 (5 bases). The germline gives CDR1 SGDLS, CDR2 YYNGEE. Trimming cost V 1 base and J 4 bases, with 11 bases left between them. The CDR3 has 14 residues. The full variable domain, in which reference TRBV9 and TRBJ2-5 provide the parts outside the CDR3, is DSGVTQTPKHLITATGQRVTLRCSPRSGDLSVYWYQQSLDQGLQFLIQYYNGEERAKGNILERFSAQQFPDLHSELNLSSLELGDSALYFCASSVRVQGETQYFGPGTRLLVL.

V usage is TRBV5-1 and J usage is TRBJ2-2; 8 bases agree with TRBD1. Germline values: CDR1 SGHRS, CDR2 YFSETQ. This CDR3 spans 21 amino acids. Trimming took 3 bases from V and 0 from J; bases not matched to a gene: 19. This CDR3 is CASSSLPGQARTPTNTGELFF. CDR3 DNA sequence: TGCGCCAGCAGCTCCCTGCCGGGACAGGCTAGAACGCCGACGAACACCGGGGAGCTGTTTTTT. The full variable domain, completed using reference TRBV5-1 and TRBJ2-2, is KAGVTQTPRYLIKTRGQQVTLSCSPISGHRSVSWYQQTPGQGLQFLFEYFSETQRNKGNFPGRFSGRQFSNSRSEMNVSTLELGDSALYLCASSSLPGQARTPTNTGELFFGEGSRLTVL.

The CDR3 coding sequence is TGTGCCAGCAGGACACCGGCTAACTATGGCTACACCTTC. Translation: CASRTPANYGYTF. This rearrangement joins TRBV28 to TRBJ1-2; D is uncertain. Germline CDR1 reads MDHEN; CDR2 reads SYDVKM. The length of the CDR3 is 13 residues. The ends were cut back, 6 bases at V and 0 bases at J, with 8 bases in the middle.

On this clone: This CDR3 is also generated by other DNA sequences in the sample. This chain uses TRBV28 with TRBJ2-7; unclear D gene. This CDR3 is 12 amino acids long. Trimming removed 1 base from V and 5 bases from J, with 6 bases in between. CDR1 is MDHEN, CDR2 SYDVKM, per germline. CDR3 in amino acids: CASSLSRDEQYF. CDR3 DNA sequence: TGTGCCAGCAGTTTATCACGAGACGAGCAGTACTTC.

The chain employs TRBV12-5 and TRBJ2-2; D may be TRBD1 or TRBD2 (5 bases each). Germline V lookup: CDR1 LGHNT, CDR2 FRNRAP. V dropped 5 bases and J dropped 6 bases, with 19 bases sitting between them. This CDR3 is built from 16 residues. The CDR3 loop is CASGPPWKGTSGELFF. The CDR3 nucleotides read TGTGCTAGTGGTCCCCCTTGGAAGGGGACCTCCGGGGAGCTGTTTTTT. The full variable domain, with the rest looked up from reference TRBV12-5 and TRBJ2-2, is DARVTQTPRHKVTEMGQEVTMRCQPILGHNTVFWYRQTMMQGLELLAYFRNRAPLDDSGMPKDRFSAEMPDATLATLKIQPSEPRDSAVYFCASGPPWKGTSGELFFGEGSRLTVL.

This clone was picked up one time. The chain joins TRBV2 to TRBJ1-5, with D unclear. This CDR3 contains 14 residues. Trimming shortened V by 3 bases and J by 7 bases, and 13 bases separated the two germline ends. CDR1 is SNHLY and CDR2 is FYNNEI in the germline V gene. Here the CDR3 DNA reads TGTGCCAGCAGTGACTGGGAGGGCGGACAGCCCCAGCATTTT. Residues: CASSDWEGGQPQHF.

This clone showed up just once. At one end, the junction sequence differs from germline, possibly due to a read error. The J gene is TRBJ2-1, the V gene TRBV6-1, with a possible D match to TRBD1 (6 bases). The CDR3 consists of 13 residues. Germline V gene data show CDR1 as MNHNS and CDR2 as SASEGT. CDR3 sequence (DNA): TGTGCCAGCAGTCAAACAGGGTCGTGGGACCCGATCTTC. Amino acids: CASSQTGSWDPIF.

The chain has TRBV6-1 and TRBJ1-3; 7 bases are a match to TRBD1. The CDR3 spans 15 residues. Germline trimming cut 2 bases from V and 4 bases from J; bases unmatched to any gene: 5. CDR1 MNHNS and CDR2 SASEGT come from the germline V gene. The CDR3 DNA reads as TGTGCCAGCAGTGAATTCAGGGGGATGGGAAACACCATATATTTT. It specifies CASSEFRGMGNTIYF.

Turning to this clone: This sample also contains other DNA sequences that code for the same CDR3. The V gene is TRBV18, the J gene TRBJ1-1; D is uncertain. CDR1 is KGHSH and CDR2 is LQKENI in the germline V gene. The CDR3 extends over 12 amino acids. Trimming shortened V by 1 base and J by 4 bases, and 4 bases separated the two germline ends. DNA for the CDR3: TGTGCCAGCTCACCACTGGGCACTGAAGCTTTCTTT. Translation gives CASSPLGTEAFF.

The chain is built from TRBV10-3 and TRBJ1-2, with 8 positions matching TRBD1. Germline CDR1 is ENHRY and CDR2 is SYGVKD. V was pared by 7 bases and J by 4 bases, with 2 bases of the junction left unmatched. This CDR3 comprises 12 residues. This CDR3 reads CAITGTGYGYTF. The CDR3 DNA sequence: TGTGCCATCACAGGGACAGGCTATGGCTACACCTTC.

CDR3: CASSGDRANEQFF. CDR3 DNA: TGCGCCAGCAGCGGGGACAGGGCCAATGAGCAGTTCTTC. The chain links TRBV5-1 to TRBJ2-1; TRBD1 agrees at 9 bases. With 4 bases clipped from V and 6 bases from J, the junction kept 2 bases outside the gene matches. Germline CDR1 is SGHRS and CDR2 is YFSETQ. The CDR3 is 13 residues long.

With regard to this clone: Other nucleotide sequences from this sample produce the same CDR3. This rearrangement joins TRBV7-9 to TRBJ2-7; a possible D gene is TRBD2 (5 bases). V dropped 3 bases and J dropped 7 bases, with 10 bases sitting between them. The germline V gene encodes CDR1 SEHNR and CDR2 FQNEAQ (reference sequence). There are 12 residues in the CDR3. The CDR3 bases are TGTGCCAGCAGCTTTTCGGGGTATGAGCAGTACTTC. Protein product: CASSFSGYEQYF.

In regard to this clone: The identical CDR3 is also encoded by other nucleotide sequences in the sample. The chain combines TRBV15 with TRBJ2-5; 7 bases are a match to TRBD2. From germline, CDR1 is LNHNV and CDR2 YYDKDF (reference sequence). The CDR3 totals 14 residues. The V and J ends lost 1 base and 4 bases, in that order; junction bases with no gene match: 3. The CDR3 DNA reads TGTGCCACCAGCAGAGGGGGGGGAGTAGAGACCCAGTACTTC. This gives the protein CATSRGGGVETQYF.

This sequence joins TRBV7-2 and TRBJ2-1; 7 bases agree with TRBD2. The CDR3 runs 14 residues. Germline CDR1 reads SGHTA; CDR2 reads FQGNSA. After removal of 2 bases from V and 7 bases from J, the junction contained 5 bases not matched to a gene. In DNA form, the CDR3 reads TGTGCCAGCAGCTTATTTGGGGGGGATAATGAGCAGTTCTTC. This codes for CASSLFGGDNEQFF.

The rearrangement joins TRBV25-1 to TRBJ2-5, with 7 nucleotides matching TRBD2. Germline V gene lookup returns CDR1 MGHDK and CDR2 SYGVNS. The CDR3 has 14 residues. Germline trimming cut 3 bases from V and 11 bases from J; bases unmatched to any gene: 12. The CDR3 DNA is TGTGCCAGCAGTGATACTGGGGAGGGTGGTGAGCAGTACTTC. Translated: CASSDTGEGGEQYF.

This chain connects TRBV6-6 to TRBJ2-5, with a weak D call TRBD1 (5 bases). The CDR3 is 13 amino acids. Trimming cost V 6 bases and J 1 base, with 9 bases left between them. Germline V gene sequence: CDR1 MNHNY, CDR2 SVGAGI (reference sequence). CDR3 sequence reads: CASSRQPQETQYF. The CDR3 coding sequence is TGTGCCAGCAGCAGACAGCCCCAAGAGACCCAGTACTTC.

This chain joins TRBV28 and TRBJ1-4, with unresolved D. V lost 4 bases to trimming and J lost 6 bases, with 6 bases between them. Per the germline V gene, CDR1 is MDHEN and CDR2 is SYDVKM. The CDR3 length is 12 residues. Written as DNA, the CDR3 is TGTGCCAGCAGTTCGGCAGATGAAAAACTGTTTTTT. Amino acid sequence: CASSSADEKLFF.